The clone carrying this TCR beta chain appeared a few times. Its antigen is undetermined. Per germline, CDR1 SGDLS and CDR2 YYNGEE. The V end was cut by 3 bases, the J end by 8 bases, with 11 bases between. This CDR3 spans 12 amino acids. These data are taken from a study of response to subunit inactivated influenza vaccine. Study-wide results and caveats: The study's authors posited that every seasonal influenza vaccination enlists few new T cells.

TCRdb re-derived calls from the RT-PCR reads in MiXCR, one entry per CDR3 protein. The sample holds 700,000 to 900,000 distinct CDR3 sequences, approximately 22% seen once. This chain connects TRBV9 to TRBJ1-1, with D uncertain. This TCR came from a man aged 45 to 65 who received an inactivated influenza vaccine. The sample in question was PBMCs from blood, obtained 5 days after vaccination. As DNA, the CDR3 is TGTGCCAGCAGCGCCGCAGGCCACGAAGCTTTCTTT. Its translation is CASSAAGHEAFF.